The 5 T cell receptor beta chains given below trace back to one sample, sequenced in a study of T cell repertoires in cytomegalovirus infection. TCRdb processed the reads anew with MiXCR; each CDR3 protein has one entry. The data hold a few hundred thousand distinct CDR3 sequences, with roughly 13% observed a single time. Sequenced input: PBMCs. The source of these receptors is a human donor in good health (CMV status not recorded). Some clones in this sample may be carry-over from other donors' samples.

This clonotype was picked up a small number of times. The chain employs TRBV5-1 and TRBJ1-4; D call uncertain. With 7 bases removed from V and 0 bases from J, the gap between germline ends came to 7 bases. This CDR3 has 13 residues. CDR1 SGHRS and CDR2 YFSETQ come from the germline V gene. In nucleotides, the CDR3 is TGCGCCAGCGGGCGTGCAACTAATGAAAAACTGTTTTTT. Residues: CASGRATNEKLFF.

The chain combines TRBV4-1 with TRBJ2-1, with 10 bases that match TRBD1. CDR1 MGHRA and CDR2 YSYEKL come from the germline V gene. J gave up 8 bases and V 0 bases, and 7 bases lay outside the gene matches. The CDR3 runs 16 residues. The CDR3 region has the DNA TGCGCCAGCAGCCAAGATTTGACAGGGGGCAGGGATGAGCAGTTCTTC. It encodes CASSQDLTGGRDEQFF.

The CDR3 spells CASSFRDRDTGELFF. CDR3 in DNA: TGTGCCAGCAGCTTCCGGGACAGGGACACCGGGGAGCTGTTTTTT. The rearrangement links TRBV5-6 to TRBJ2-2; 9 bases are a match to TRBD1. V lost 2 bases and J lost 3; bases outside the gene matches: 2. Germline V gives CDR1 SGHDT, CDR2 YYEEEE. The CDR3 has 15 residues.

The V gene is TRBV14, the J gene TRBJ2-2; TRBD2 is a possible D gene (6 bases). V lost 4 bases and J 7 bases, leaving 22 bases between the germline ends. Per germline, CDR1 SGHDN and CDR2 FVKESK. This CDR3 spans 17 amino acids. CDR3 loop: CASSRSGELAQVGELFF. The CDR3 nucleotides read TGTGCCAGCAGCCGATCAGGAGAACTAGCTCAGGTCGGGGAGCTGTTTTTT. Using reference TRBV14 and TRBJ2-2 for the parts outside the CDR3, the full variable domain is EAGVTQFPSHSVIEKGQTVTLRCDPISGHDNLYWYRRVMGKEIKFLLHFVKESKQDESGMPNNRFLAERTGGTYSTLKVQPAELEDSGVYFCASSRSGELAQVGELFFGEGSRLTVL.

This clonotype appeared many times. The chain recombines TRBV7-2 with TRBJ1-6; maybe TRBD1 (5 bases). The CDR3 runs to 18 residues. The V and J ends lost 8 bases and 2 bases respectively, with 22 bases between them. Germline V CDR1 and CDR2: SGHTA, FQGNSA. The CDR3 DNA sequence: TGTGCCAGCGCGCAAGGCGTATGGGGGGGGGCCTATAATTCACCCCTCCACTTT. Translation gives CASAQGVWGGAYNSPLHF.